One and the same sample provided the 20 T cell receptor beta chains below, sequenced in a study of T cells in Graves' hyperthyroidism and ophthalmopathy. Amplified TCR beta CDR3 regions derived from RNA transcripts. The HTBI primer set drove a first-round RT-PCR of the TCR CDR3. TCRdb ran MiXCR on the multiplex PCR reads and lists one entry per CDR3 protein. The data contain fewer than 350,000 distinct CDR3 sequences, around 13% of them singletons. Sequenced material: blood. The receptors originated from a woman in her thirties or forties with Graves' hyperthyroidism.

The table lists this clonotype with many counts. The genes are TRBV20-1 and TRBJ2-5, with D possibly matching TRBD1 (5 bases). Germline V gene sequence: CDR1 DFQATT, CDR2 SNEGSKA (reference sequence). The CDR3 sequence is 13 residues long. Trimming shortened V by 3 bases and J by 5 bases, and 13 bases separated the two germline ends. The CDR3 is CSASRDSRETQYF. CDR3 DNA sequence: TGCAGTGCTAGTCGCGACAGCAGGGAGACCCAGTACTTC.

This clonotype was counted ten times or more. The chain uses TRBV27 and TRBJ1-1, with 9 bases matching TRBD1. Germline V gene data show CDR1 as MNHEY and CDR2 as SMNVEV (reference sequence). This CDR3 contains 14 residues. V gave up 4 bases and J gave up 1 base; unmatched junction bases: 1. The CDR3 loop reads CASSWGQGNTEAFF. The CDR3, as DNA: TGTGCCAGCAGTTGGGGACAGGGGAACACTGAAGCTTTCTTT.

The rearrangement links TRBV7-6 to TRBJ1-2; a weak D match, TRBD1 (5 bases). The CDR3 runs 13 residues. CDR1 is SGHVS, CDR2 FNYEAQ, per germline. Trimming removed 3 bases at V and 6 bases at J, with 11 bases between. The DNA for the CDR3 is TGTGCCAGCAGCTTCAGGGATAAGAATGGCTACACCTTC. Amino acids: CASSFRDKNGYTF.

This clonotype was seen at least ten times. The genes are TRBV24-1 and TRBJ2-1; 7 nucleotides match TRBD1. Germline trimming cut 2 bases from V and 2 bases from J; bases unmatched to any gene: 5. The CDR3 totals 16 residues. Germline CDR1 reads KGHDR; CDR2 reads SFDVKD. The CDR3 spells CATSDWSGGTYNEQFF. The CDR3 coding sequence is TGTGCCACCAGTGATTGGTCAGGGGGAACCTACAATGAGCAGTTCTTC.

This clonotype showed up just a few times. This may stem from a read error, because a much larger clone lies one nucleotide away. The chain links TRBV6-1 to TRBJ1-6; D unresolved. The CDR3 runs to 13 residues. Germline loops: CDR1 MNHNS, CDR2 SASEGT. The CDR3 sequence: CASKDGGFSPPHF. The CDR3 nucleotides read TGTGCCAGCAAGGATGGAGGATTCTCACCCCCCCACTTT.

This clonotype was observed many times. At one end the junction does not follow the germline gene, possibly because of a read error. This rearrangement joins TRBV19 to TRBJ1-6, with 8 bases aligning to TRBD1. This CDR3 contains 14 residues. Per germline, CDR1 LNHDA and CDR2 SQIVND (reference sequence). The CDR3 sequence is CASTIAGGGSPLHF. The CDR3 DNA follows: TGTGCCAGTACTATAGCAGGGGGCGGATCACCCCTCCACTTT.

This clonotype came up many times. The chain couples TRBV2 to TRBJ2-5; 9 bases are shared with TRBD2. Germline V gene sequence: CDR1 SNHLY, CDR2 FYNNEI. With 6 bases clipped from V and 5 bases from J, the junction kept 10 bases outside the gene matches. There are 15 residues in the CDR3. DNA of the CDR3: TGTGCCAGCAGACTTAGCGGGAGTCGAGGGGAGACCCAGTACTTC. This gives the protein CASRLSGSRGETQYF.

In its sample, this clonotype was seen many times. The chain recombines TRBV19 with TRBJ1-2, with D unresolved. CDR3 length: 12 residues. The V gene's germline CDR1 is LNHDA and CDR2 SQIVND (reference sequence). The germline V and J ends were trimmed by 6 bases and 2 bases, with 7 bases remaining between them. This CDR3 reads CASSNPNYGYTF. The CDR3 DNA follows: TGTGCCAGTAGCAACCCAAACTATGGCTACACCTTC.

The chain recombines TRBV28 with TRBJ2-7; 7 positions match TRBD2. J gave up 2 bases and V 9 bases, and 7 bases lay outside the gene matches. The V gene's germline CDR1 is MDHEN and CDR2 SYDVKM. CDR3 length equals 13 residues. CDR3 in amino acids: CASSGTTPYEQYF. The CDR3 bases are TGTGCCAGTTCCGGGACTACCCCCTACGAGCAGTACTTC.

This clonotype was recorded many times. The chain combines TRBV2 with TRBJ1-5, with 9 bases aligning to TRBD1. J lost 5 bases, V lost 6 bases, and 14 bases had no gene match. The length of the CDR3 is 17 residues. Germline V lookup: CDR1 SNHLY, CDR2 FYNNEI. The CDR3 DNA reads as TGTGCCAGCAGAGACCGGGACAGGGCCTACCCTTATCAGCCCCAGCATTTT. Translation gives CASRDRDRAYPYQPQHF.

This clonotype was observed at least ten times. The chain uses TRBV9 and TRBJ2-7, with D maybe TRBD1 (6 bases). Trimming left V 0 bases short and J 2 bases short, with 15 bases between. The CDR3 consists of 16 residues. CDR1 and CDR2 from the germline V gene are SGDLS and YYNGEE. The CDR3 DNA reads TGTGCCAGCAGCGTAGGAGGGACATCCGGGACCTACGAGCAGTACTTC. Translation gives CASSVGGTSGTYEQYF.

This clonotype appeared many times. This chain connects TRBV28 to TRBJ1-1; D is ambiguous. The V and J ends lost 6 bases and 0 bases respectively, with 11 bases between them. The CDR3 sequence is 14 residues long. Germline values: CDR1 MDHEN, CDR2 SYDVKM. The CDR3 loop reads CASRTGQMNTEAFF. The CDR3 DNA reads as TGTGCCAGCAGGACCGGTCAAATGAACACTGAAGCTTTCTTT.

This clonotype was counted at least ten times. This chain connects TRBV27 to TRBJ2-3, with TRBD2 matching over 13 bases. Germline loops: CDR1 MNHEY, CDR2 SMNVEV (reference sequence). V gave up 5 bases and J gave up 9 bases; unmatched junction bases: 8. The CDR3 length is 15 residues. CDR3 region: CASSTGLAGYGTQYF. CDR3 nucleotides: TGTGCCAGCAGTACGGGACTAGCGGGGTACGGAACGCAGTATTTT.

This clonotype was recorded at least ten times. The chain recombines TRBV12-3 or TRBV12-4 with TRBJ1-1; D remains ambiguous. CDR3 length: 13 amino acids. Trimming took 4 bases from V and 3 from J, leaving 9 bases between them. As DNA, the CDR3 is TGTGCCAGCAGTTCCCCAACTTACACTGAAGCTTTCTTT. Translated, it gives CASSSPTYTEAFF.

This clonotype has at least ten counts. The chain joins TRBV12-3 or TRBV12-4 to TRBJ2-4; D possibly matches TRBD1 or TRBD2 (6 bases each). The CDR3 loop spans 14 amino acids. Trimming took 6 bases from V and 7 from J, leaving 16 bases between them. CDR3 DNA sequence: TGTGCCAGCAGCTCACGGGGGCTAGCCAACATTCAGTACTTC. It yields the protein CASSSRGLANIQYF.

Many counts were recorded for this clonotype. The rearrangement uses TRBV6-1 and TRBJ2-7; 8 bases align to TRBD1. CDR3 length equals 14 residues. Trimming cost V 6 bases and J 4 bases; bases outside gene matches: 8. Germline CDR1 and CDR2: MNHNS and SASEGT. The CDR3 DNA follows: TGTGCCAGCAGATTTGGACAGGGTGGGTACGAGCAGTACTTC. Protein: CASRFGQGGYEQYF.

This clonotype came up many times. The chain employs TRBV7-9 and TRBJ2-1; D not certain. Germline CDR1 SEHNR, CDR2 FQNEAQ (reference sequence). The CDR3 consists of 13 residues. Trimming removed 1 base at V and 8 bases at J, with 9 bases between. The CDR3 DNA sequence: TGTGCCAGCAGCTTAGTAAGTAACCATGAGCAGTTCTTC. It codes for CASSLVSNHEQFF. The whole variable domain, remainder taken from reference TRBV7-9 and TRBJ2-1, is DTGVSQNPRHKITKRGQNVTFRCDPISEHNRLYWYRQTLGQGPEFLTYFQNEAQLEKSRLLSDRFSAERPKGSFSTLEIQRTEQGDSAMYLCASSLVSNHEQFFGPGTRLTVL.

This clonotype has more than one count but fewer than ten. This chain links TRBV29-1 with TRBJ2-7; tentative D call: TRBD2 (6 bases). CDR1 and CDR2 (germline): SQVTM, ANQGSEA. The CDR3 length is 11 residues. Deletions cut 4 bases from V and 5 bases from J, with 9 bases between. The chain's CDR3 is CSVGGEHEQYF. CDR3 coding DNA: TGCAGCGTTGGGGGGGAGCACGAGCAGTACTTC.

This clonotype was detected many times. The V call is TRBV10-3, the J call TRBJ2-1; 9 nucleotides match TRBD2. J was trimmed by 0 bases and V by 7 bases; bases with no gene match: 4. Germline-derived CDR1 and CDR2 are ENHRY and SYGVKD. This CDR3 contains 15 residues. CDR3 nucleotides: TGTGCCATCATTCCAGCGGGGGGCTCCTACAATGAGCAGTTCTTC. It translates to CAIIPAGGSYNEQFF.

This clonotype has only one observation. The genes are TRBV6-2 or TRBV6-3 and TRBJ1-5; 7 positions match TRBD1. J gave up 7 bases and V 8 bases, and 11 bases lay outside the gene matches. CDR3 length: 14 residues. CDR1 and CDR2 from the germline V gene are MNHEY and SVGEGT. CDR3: CASLNGQDYQPQHF. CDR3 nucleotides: TGTGCCAGCCTCAACGGACAGGACTACCAGCCCCAGCATTTT.